These T cell receptor beta chains were read from a single sample in a study of cytomegalovirus exposure and HLA in healthy donors. Here immunoSEQ multiplex PCR was the method, and the copy in TCRdb shows in-frame clones only, minus some. This table holds hundreds of thousands of clones, about 77% found once. The sample taken for sequencing was PBMCs. These receptor sequences come from a boy under 18 in good health and CMV-seronegative. Both conserved end residues are trimmed from each CDR3.

v_call,cdr3_aa
TRBV7-8,ASESLNTEAF
TRBV19,ASSRRQGVSLNYGYT
TRBV4-1,ASSHPGVEGRGWGNEKLF
TRBV6-6,ASSYSTQPNEQF
TRBV29-1,SAGTRLTGELF
TRBV7-9,ASSFGLDNEQF
TRBV5-1,ASSVGQGATDTQY
TRBV9,ASSVAEGVWYEQF
TRBV5-8,ASSPWNSGSYEQY
TRBV4-2,ASSQDEYEQY
TRBV13,ASSLGAVRTDTQY
TRBV5-1,ASSLQGATEAF
TRBV5-6,ASSGGTRGYGYT
TRBV6-1,ASSGAQGNIQY
TRBV13,ASSARGTVGYT
TRBV4-2,ASSQENAPLTDTQY
TRBV10-3,AIRGAHTDTQY
TRBV9,ASSVGTSVNTGELF
TRBV5-8,ASSLIRGYT
TRBV9,ASSPGVSGGPEQF
TRBV19,ASRDLGGRHGYT
TRBV6-5,ASSRDRSMAQH
TRBV5-1,ASSLAGTGLRGYT
TRBV6-5,ASGNVQDHEQY
TRBV7-2,ASSLAGEAETQY
TRBV7-9,ASSLAPGTEAF
TRBV2,ASRKGVAGGPGEQY
TRBV9,ASSPRDRGYEQY
TRBV9,ASSVAGQGPANEKLF
TRBV2,ASRSAGGQGEQF
TRBV7-8,ASSPSSGSRVYEQY
TRBV6-1,ASWASRRSYEQY
TRBV27,ASSPGQVNQPQH
TRBV25-1,ASRSDYEQY
TRBV12-5,ASGPPTGVSVAF
TRBV10-3,AISQGGSADTQY
TRBV7-2,ATRTGRYEQY
TRBV6-5,ASSYNGLINYGYT
TRBV29-1,SVMGQGYNEQF
TRBV4-1,ASSQDQGNQPQH
TRBV12-1,ASPGVGNQPQH
TRBV5-1,AGSPTTGGMKTQY
TRBV30,AWSVRSGVEQY
TRBV6-5,ASSRTTSYEQY
TRBV23-1,ASGLTLALGTDTIY
TRBV4-2,ASSQEHAAVEQY
TRBV7-9,ASSSRPRGH
TRBV4-2,ASSRGLAYSGNTIY
TRBV5-1,ASSLGYRQGGQPQH
TRBV29-1,SAPQTGDTQY
TRBV9,ASSPLGQRSDTQY
TRBV7-9,ASSHARGTDTQY
TRBV5-6,ASSLQLGTVSGNTIY
TRBV5-4,ASSSGPDSRGEKLF
TRBV4-2,ASSQTWGRGQQETQY
TRBV4-1,ASSQAPGGNTIY
TRBV7-2,ASSLSGTRERKLF